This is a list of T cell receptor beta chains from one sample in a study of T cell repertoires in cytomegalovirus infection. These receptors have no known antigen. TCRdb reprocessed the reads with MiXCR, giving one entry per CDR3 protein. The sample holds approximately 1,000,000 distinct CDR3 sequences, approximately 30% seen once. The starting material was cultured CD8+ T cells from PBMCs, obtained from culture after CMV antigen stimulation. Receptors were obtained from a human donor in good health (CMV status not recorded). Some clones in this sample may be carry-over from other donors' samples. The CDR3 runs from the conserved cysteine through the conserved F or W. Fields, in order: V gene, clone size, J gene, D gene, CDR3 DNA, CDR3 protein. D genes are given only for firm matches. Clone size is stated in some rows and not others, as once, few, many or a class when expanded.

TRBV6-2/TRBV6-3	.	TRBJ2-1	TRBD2	TGTGCCAGCAGTTACGTAGCGACTAGCGGGGGTAAAGGTACCTACAATGAGCAGTTCTTC	CASSYVATSGGKGTYNEQFF
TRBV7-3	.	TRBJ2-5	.	TGTGCCAGCAGCGTAACAGCGGACGCCGTCCAAGAGACCCAGTACTTC	CASSVTADAVQETQYF
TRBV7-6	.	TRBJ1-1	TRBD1	TGTGCCAGCAGCCGAAGGACAGGACACACTGAAGCTTTCTTT	CASSRRTGHTEAFF
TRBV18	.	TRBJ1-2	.	TGTGCCAGCTCACCACCAGGACGCTTCTATGGCTACACCTTC	CASSPPGRFYGYTF
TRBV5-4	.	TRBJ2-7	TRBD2	TGTGCCAGCAGCTGGGGGACTAGCGTTTACGAGCAGTACTTC	CASSWGTSVYEQYF
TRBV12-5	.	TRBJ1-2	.	TGTGCTAGTGGTTTGGTCGATCCCCGAGGGGGGGGCTACACCTTC	CASGLVDPRGGGYTF
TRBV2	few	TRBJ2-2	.	TGTGCCAGCAGTGGGTCCAGGAACACCGGGGAGCTGTTTTTT	CASSGSRNTGELFF
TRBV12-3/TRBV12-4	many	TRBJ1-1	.	TGTGCCAGCAGTTTTGTTACATCTATCTACGGACAGAACACTGAAGCTTTCTTT	CASSFVTSIYGQNTEAFF
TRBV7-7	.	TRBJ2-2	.	TGTGCTAGCAGCTTCAGGGACGGGAACACCGGGGAGCTGTTTTTT	CASSFRDGNTGELFF
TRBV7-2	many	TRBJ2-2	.	TGTGCCAGCAGCCCCCTGCGGACCCTCGCACTTACCGGGGAGCTGTTTTTT	CASSPLRTLALTGELFF
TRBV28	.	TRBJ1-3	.	TGTGCCAGCAGTTTTCAGGCAGCAGGAAACACCATATATTTT	CASSFQAAGNTIYF
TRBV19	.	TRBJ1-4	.	TGTGCCAGTACCGGGACTGCAACTAATGAAAAACTGTTTTTT	CASTGTATNEKLFF
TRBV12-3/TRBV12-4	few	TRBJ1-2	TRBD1	TGTGCCAGCACCCTTGGGGGACAGGGCTATGGCTACACCTTC	CASTLGGQGYGYTF
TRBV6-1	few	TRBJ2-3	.	TGTGCCAGCAGGATCCCAGGGACCTCAATTTACACAGATACGCAGTATTTT	CASRIPGTSIYTDTQYF
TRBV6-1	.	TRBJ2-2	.	TGTGCCAGCAGCGAGGTCTCAACCGGGGAGCTGTTTTTT	CASSEVSTGELFF
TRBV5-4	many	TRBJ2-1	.	TGTGCCAGCAGCTTGGGACTAGTTGCCAATGAGCAGTTCTTC	CASSLGLVANEQFF
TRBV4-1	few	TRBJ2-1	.	TGCGCCAGCAGCCAGGGAAGCGGGCCCTCCTACAATGAGCAGTTCTTC	CASSQGSGPSYNEQFF
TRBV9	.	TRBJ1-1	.	TGTGCCAGCAGCGTAGAACCGGGACAGAACACTGAAGCTTTCTTT	CASSVEPGQNTEAFF
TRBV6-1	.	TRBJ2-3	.	TGTGCCAGCAGTGGGGGCCAGTATAGCACAGATACGCAGTATTTT	CASSGGQYSTDTQYF
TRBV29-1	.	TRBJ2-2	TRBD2	TGCAGCGTTGGCCCCAGCGGGGGTCACACCGGGGAGCTGTTTTTT	CSVGPSGGHTGELFF
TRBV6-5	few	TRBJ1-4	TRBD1	TGTGCCAGCAGTTACTGGCAGGGGGAGGAAAAACTGTTTTTT	CASSYWQGEEKLFF
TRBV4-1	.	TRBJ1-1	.	TGCGCCAGCAGCCATGAAGGGTCTGAAGCTTTCTTT	CASSHEGSEAFF
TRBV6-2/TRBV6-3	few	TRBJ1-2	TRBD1	TGTGCCAGCAGGTCCACCCGGACAGGGAATCTTAACTATGGCTACACCTTC	CASRSTRTGNLNYGYTF
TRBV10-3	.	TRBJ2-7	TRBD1	TGTGCCATCAGTGAGTTGGGGACAGGGAGGATCGGATCGGCTAACGAGCAGTACTTC	CAISELGTGRIGSANEQYF
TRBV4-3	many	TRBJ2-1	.	TGCGCCAGCAGCCAAGTATTCCGGGCGGCCAATGAGCAGTTCTTC	CASSQVFRAANEQFF
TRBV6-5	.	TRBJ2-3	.	TGTGCCAGCAGTTTTACGGTTACAGATACGCAGTATTTT	CASSFTVTDTQYF
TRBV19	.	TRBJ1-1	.	TGTGCCAGTAGTCCTCGAGAGGGCCTGAACACTGAAGCTTTCTTT	CASSPREGLNTEAFF
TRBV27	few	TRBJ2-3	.	TGTGCCAGCAGTTTATCCAAAGGTTATGGGTTAGATACGCAGTATTTT	CASSLSKGYGLDTQYF
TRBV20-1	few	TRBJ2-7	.	TGCAGTGCTAGAGCCCAGGTTAGCTCCTACGAGCAGTACTTC	CSARAQVSSYEQYF
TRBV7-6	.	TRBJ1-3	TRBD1	TGTGTCAGCAGCTCCGCTTGGACAGGGGAGGCCACCATATATTTT	CVSSSAWTGEATIYF
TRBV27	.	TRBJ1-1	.	TGTGCCAGCACTAAGCTGACTGGTGAGAACACTGAAGCTTTCTTT	CASTKLTGENTEAFF
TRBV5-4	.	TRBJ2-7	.	TGTGCCAGCAGCCAGCGATACAGGGAAAATTTGGACTACGAGCAGTACTTC	CASSQRYRENLDYEQYF
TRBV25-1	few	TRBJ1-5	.	TGTGCCAGCAGTGAAGGGTCCTATCAGCCCCAGCATTTT	CASSEGSYQPQHF
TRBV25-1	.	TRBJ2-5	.	TGTGCCAGCAGTGAAGACCTGGAGACCCAGTACTTC	CASSEDLETQYF
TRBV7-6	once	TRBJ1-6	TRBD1	TGTACCAGCAGCCGACAGGGGGGTCATAATTCACCCCTCCACTTT	CTSSRQGGHNSPLHF
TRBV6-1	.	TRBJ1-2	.	TGTGCCAGCACCGTAGGGGCCGGTAACTATGGCTACACCTTC	CASTVGAGNYGYTF
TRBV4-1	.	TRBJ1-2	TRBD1	TGCGCCAGCAGCCAAGGGGACAGGGGGCTTGGCTACACCTTC	CASSQGDRGLGYTF
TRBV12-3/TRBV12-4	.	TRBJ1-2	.	TGTGCCGTTAGCGGGCCGAACTATGGCTACACCTTC	CAVSGPNYGYTF
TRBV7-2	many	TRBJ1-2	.	TGTGCCAGCAGCTTAGTGCAGGGCGACTTATATGGCTACACCTTC	CASSLVQGDLYGYTF
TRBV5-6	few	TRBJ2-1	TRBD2	TGTGCCAGCAGCAAAACTAGCGGGGGGGCCAATGAGCAGTTCTTC	CASSKTSGGANEQFF
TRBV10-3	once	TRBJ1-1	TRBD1	TGTGCCATCAGTGAAGGGCAGGGGGCGTGGATGAACACTGAAGCTTTCTTT	CAISEGQGAWMNTEAFF
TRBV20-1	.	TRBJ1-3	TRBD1	TGCAGTGCTAGAGCCTTCGGGGACAGGGGCATATATTTT	CSARAFGDRGIYF
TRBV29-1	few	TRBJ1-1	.	TGCAGCGTTGAGGACCCAAGAGGGGCTGAAGCTTTCTTT	CSVEDPRGAEAFF
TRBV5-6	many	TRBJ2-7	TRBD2	TGTGCCAGCAGCTATCCAACGGGGGGGCTCTACGAGCAGTACTTC	CASSYPTGGLYEQYF
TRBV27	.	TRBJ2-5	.	TGTGCCAGCAGTTCCGGCACCCGCAGAGAGACCCAGTACTTC	CASSSGTRRETQYF
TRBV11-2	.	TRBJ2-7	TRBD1	TGTGCCAGCAGCTTAGGGCTCCGGGACAGGGAGTTCCACGAGCAGTACTTC	CASSLGLRDREFHEQYF
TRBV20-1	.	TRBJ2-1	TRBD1	TGCAGTGCTAGTTTCGCCGGGACAGGGGCGTACAATGAGCAGTTCTTC	CSASFAGTGAYNEQFF
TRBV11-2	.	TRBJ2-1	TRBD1	TGTGCCAGCAGCGCCGGGACAGGGTTTCCTGAGCAGTTCTTC	CASSAGTGFPEQFF
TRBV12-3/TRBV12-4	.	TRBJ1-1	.	TGTGCCAGCAGTTTGGTGCAGGGACGGACTGAAGCTTTCTTT	CASSLVQGRTEAFF
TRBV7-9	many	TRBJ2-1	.	TGTGCCAGCAGCCCTCGGGGCGCGGGGAGCTCCTACAATGAGCAGTTCTTC	CASSPRGAGSSYNEQFF
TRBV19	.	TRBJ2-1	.	TGTGCCAGTAGTATTCGAGGGTTGTCGTGGAATGAGCAGTTCTTC	CASSIRGLSWNEQFF
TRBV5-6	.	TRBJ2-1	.	TGTGCCAGCAGCAGACCAGGGAATTACAATGAGCAGTTCTTC	CASSRPGNYNEQFF